This T cell receptor (beta chain) was documented in a study of cytotoxic CD8 clonotypes in ibrutinib-treated CLL. This clone was counted at least ten times. Here immunoSEQ multiplex PCR was the method, and the copy in TCRdb shows in-frame clones only, minus some. The data contain about 68,000 clones, around 68% of them singletons. The sequences come from PBMCs, collected after 12 months of ibrutinib treatment. The origin of this receptor is a human donor with chronic lymphocytic leukemia.

CDR3 coding DNA: TGTGCCACCCAGCCCCAGGCACCCCTCCACTTT. It encodes CATQPQAPLHF. This chain links TRBV7-9 with TRBJ1-6; D not resolved. V shed 10 bases and J shed 11 bases, with 12 bases lying between them. There are 11 residues in the CDR3. From germline, CDR1 is SEHNR and CDR2 FQNEAQ (reference sequence).